This is a list of T cell receptor beta chains from one sample in a study of response to subunit inactivated influenza vaccine. A single record per CDR3 protein comes from TCRdb applying MiXCR to the RT-PCR reads. The repertoire holds under 800,000 distinct CDR3 sequences, with about 15% as singletons. The input for sequencing was PBMCs from blood, taken 14 days before vaccination. These receptor sequences come from a man aged 50-60 years who received an inactivated influenza vaccine. CDR3s include the opening cysteine and the closing phenylalanine or tryptophan. Clone size is shown for a subset of rows, as once, few, many or a class of expanded clone.

j_call v_call clone_size cdr3_aa
TRBJ2-1 TRBV20-1 many CSARGFPGSPRDEQFF
TRBJ2-7 TRBV5-1 few CASSLVGTGNYEQYF
TRBJ2-5 TRBV7-2 many CASSFSLGETQYF
TRBJ2-3 TRBV18 - CASSRIVGQGTDTQYF
TRBJ2-1 TRBV11-1 few CASSLAGTDFNEQFF
TRBJ2-7 TRBV15 many CATSRDPPWIAGTSNKQYF
TRBJ2-3 TRBV19 - CASSIPGEPSTDTQYF
TRBJ2-7 TRBV6-1 few CASYGSGTASYEQYF
TRBJ1-1 TRBV5-1 many CASSFQVNTEAFF
TRBJ2-4 TRBV5-1 - CASRDGKNIQYF
TRBJ2-1 TRBV7-2 many CASSRSPFRNEQFF
TRBJ2-7 TRBV9 - CASSALPGQGDEQYF
TRBJ1-2 TRBV7-2 - CASSSTGVGDYGYTF
TRBJ1-5 TRBV6-5 few CASSCSIGAGSGNQPQHF
TRBJ2-2 TRBV9 few CASSVPGSGTGELFF
TRBJ2-1 TRBV6-2/TRBV6-3 - CASSYRRGAYNEQFF
TRBJ2-3 TRBV6-2/TRBV6-3 few CASTLAGGPADTQYF
TRBJ2-4 TRBV6-2/TRBV6-3 - CASSYSEWRNIQYF
TRBJ2-5 TRBV11-1 - CASSHSGRAGKTQYF
TRBJ1-1 TRBV9 few CASSTLRGGTEAFF
TRBJ2-5 TRBV12-3/TRBV12-4 - CASSSTAGLGVGTQYF
TRBJ2-5 TRBV29-1 few CSVTGPLQETQYF
TRBJ2-7 TRBV7-9 - CASSLFPGTLAYEQYF
TRBJ2-1 TRBV5-1 few CASSLANTGGNEQFF
TRBJ2-1 TRBV4-3 many CASSQGHSGLSYNEQFF
TRBJ2-5 TRBV10-3 - CAISYGTERGETQYF
TRBJ2-7 TRBV2 - CATDSSYEQYF
TRBJ2-7 TRBV7-6 few CASSWDRDNYEQYF
TRBJ2-2 TRBV5-1 few CASSWTSGGPSNTGELFF
TRBJ2-7 TRBV30 once CAWMEQGIYLYEQYF
TRBJ1-4 TRBV28 few CATTTGASEKLFF
TRBJ2-7 TRBV4-1 - CASSQDEAYEQYF
TRBJ2-3 TRBV7-9 few CASSRTDNTDTQYF
TRBJ1-3 TRBV5-6 many CASSSNLGRPSGNTIYF
TRBJ2-2 TRBV7-2 - CASSFRGLAGTTGELFF
TRBJ2-7 TRBV20-1 few CSAISGRALYEQYF
TRBJ2-1 TRBV14 - CASSPPRGRGGNEQFF
TRBJ2-7 TRBV28 few CASSLPGLGIAGGYEQYF
TRBJ2-3 TRBV5-1 - CASSMNDFQHTQYF
TRBJ1-2 TRBV2 few CASSEASAGGYTF
TRBJ2-3 TRBV27 - CASRRRGLASSTDTQYF
TRBJ2-1 TRBV13 - CASGPGPSLYNEQFF
TRBJ2-5 TRBV14 few CASSHFESGGRETQYF
TRBJ1-2 TRBV28 many CASRRTGANYGYTF
TRBJ1-5 TRBV2 few CASSARAGNQPQHF
TRBJ2-1 TRBV10-3 few CAISESVEQFF
TRBJ2-7 TRBV12-3/TRBV12-4 - CASSWGQARGDQYF
TRBJ1-1 TRBV28 - CASNPGADTEAFF
TRBJ2-2 TRBV2 - CASAVDAFNTGELFF
TRBJ2-3 TRBV11-3 few CASSAGTSPTQYF
TRBJ2-2 TRBV19 few CASTLRDSSTGELFF
TRBJ1-2 TRBV12-3/TRBV12-4 many CASSLTVYGYTF
TRBJ2-5 TRBV29-1 - CSGQPAQGTETQYF
TRBJ2-3 TRBV5-4 - CASSSGPQTTQYF
TRBJ2-7 TRBV28 - CASSPGQALYEQYF
TRBJ2-6 TRBV20-1 - CSARVRAPGSGANVLTF
TRBJ1-1 TRBV12-3/TRBV12-4 many CASSPAGHMNTEAFF